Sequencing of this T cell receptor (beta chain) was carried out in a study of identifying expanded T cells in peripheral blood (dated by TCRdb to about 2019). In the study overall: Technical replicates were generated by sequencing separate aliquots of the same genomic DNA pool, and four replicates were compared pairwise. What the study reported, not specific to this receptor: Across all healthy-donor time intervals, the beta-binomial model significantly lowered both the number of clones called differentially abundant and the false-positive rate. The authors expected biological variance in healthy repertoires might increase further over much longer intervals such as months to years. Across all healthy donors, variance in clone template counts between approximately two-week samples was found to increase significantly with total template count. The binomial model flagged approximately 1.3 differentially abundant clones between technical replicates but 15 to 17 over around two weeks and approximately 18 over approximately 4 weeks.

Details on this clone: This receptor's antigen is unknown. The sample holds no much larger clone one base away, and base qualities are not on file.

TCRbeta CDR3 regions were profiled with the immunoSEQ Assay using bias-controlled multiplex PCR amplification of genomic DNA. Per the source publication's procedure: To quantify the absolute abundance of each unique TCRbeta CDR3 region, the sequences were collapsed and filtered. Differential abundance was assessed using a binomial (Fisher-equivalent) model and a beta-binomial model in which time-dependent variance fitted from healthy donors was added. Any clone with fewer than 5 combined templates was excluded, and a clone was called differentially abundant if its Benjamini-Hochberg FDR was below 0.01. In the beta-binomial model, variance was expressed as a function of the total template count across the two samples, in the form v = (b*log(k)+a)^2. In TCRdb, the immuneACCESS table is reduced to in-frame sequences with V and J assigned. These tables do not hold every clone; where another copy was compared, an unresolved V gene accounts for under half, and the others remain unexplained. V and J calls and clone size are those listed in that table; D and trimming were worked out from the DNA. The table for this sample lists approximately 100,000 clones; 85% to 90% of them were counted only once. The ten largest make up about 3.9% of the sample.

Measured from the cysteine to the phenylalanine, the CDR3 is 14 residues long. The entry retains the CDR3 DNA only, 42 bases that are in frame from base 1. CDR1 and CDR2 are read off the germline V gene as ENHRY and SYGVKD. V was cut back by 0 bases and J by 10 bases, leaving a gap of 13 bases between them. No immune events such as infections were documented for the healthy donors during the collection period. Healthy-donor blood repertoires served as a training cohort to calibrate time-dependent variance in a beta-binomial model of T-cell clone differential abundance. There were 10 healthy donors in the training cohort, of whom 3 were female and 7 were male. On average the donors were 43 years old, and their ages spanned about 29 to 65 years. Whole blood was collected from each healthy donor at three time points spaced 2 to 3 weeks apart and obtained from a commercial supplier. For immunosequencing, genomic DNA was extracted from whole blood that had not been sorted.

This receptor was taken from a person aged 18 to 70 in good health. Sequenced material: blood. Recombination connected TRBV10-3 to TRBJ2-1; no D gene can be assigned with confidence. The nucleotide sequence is TGTGCCATCAGTGAGTCTTTTGAAAGCTGGGAGCAGTTCTTC. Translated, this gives CAISESFESWEQFF.